One T cell receptor (beta chain) is described in this entry. Its antigen is not known. The sample originates from a study of vaccination effects on CD4 cells after COVID-19. Across the study: Participants were vaccinated with two doses of either the BNT162b2 or mRNA-1273 vaccine. Regarding the study as a whole: Recruitment yielded few convalescent patients, and the study had no early post-infection timepoints.

Ahead of sequencing, the ViraFEST assay grew antigen-specific CD4+ T cells using viral peptide pools. When ten to eleven days of culture had elapsed, CD4+ T cells were isolated. Nucleocapsid antibodies stayed negative before and after vaccination, showing no earlier SARS-CoV-2 infection. Each well held some 2 million PBMC cultured with 7.5 to 10 ug/ml peptides and roughly 10 IU/ml IL-2. Cultures got half-medium changes with IL-2 on days 3 and 7. Profiling relied on immunoSEQ multiplex PCR, and the TCRdb table lists in-frame clones only, not all of them. The sample yields roughly 67,000 clones, 60% to 85% seen once. Germline loops: CDR1 SGHRS, CDR2 YFSETQ. V gave up 4 bases and J gave up 3 bases; unmatched junction bases: 8. The CDR3 loop spans 17 amino acids.

This clonotype originated in a human donor who received a COVID-19 vaccine. The chain joins TRBV5-1 to TRBJ2-2, with TRBD2 matching 11 bases. Sequencing used CD4+ T cells from PBMCs cultured with SARS-CoV-2 spike peptides, obtained before COVID-19 vaccination. CDR3 nucleotides: TGCGCCAGCAGCCCCACCGGGACTAGCGGTTACACCGGGGAGCTGTTTTTT. Encoded protein: CASSPTGTSGYTGELFF.